The 23 T cell receptor beta chains given below trace back to one sample, sequenced in a study of Graves' ophthalmopathy and Graves' hyperthyroidism. RNA transcripts yielded amplified TCR beta CDR3 regions. HTBI-primed first-round RT-PCR preceded second-round multiplex PCR. TCRdb itself ran the multiplex PCR reads through MiXCR, one entry per CDR3 protein. Of hundreds of thousands of distinct CDR3 sequences in the sample, about 20% were seen once. The sequencing input was peripheral blood. Every receptor here comes from a young woman with stable Graves' hyperthyroidism. Some clones in this sample may be carry-over from other donors' samples.

The chain joins TRBV30 to TRBJ2-5; D possibly uses TRBD1 or TRBD2 (6 bases each). CDR3 length equals 15 residues. Germline V lookup: CDR1 GTSNPN, CDR2 SVGIG (reference sequence). The V end lost 0 bases, the J end lost 4 bases, and 15 bases lay between the germline ends. The CDR3 region is CAWSVTGARGETQYF. The CDR3 DNA reads TGTGCCTGGAGTGTAACGGGGGCCAGGGGAGAGACCCAGTACTTC.

The V and J genes are TRBV3-1 and TRBJ1-5; TRBD1 matches 9 bases. V was pared by 4 bases and J by 7 bases, with 8 bases of the junction left unmatched. The CDR3 has 15 amino acids. Germline V gives CDR1 LGHDT, CDR2 YNNKEL (reference sequence). The CDR3 region has the DNA TGTGCCAGCAGCCCCCGGACAGGGACAGGGCAGCCCCAGCATTTT. Amino acids: CASSPRTGTGQPQHF.

The rearrangement links TRBV12-3 or TRBV12-4 to TRBJ1-2; D may be TRBD1 (5 bases). V dropped 3 bases and J dropped 6 bases, with 11 bases sitting between them. CDR3 length: 13 amino acids. The CDR3 is CASSFWQGDGYTF. The CDR3 DNA sequence: TGTGCCAGCAGTTTTTGGCAGGGAGATGGCTACACCTTC.

This clonotype was seen only a few times. The junction differs from germline at one of its ends, possibly a read error. The chain recombines TRBV6-1 with TRBJ1-1, with TRBD1 as a possible D gene (6 bases). The CDR3 consists of 14 residues. The V gene's germline CDR1 is MNHNS and CDR2 SASEGT. Here the CDR3 DNA reads TGTGCCAGCACTGAAGGGACTGAAGGGGGTGAAGCTTTCTTT. Its protein is CASTEGTEGGEAFF.

This clonotype occurred many times. This chain connects TRBV5-6 to TRBJ2-5, with TRBD2 identical over 9 bases. This CDR3 has 15 residues. The trim removed 0 bases at V and 4 bases at J, leaving 4 bases unmatched. Per germline, CDR1 SGHDT and CDR2 YYEEEE. CDR3 nucleotide sequence: TGTGCCAGCAGCTTGGCTAGCGGGGTATTAGAGACCCAGTACTTC. Translation: CASSLASGVLETQYF.

This clonotype was counted many times. Sequence at one end of the junction differs from germline and may be a read error. The chain employs TRBV7-9 and TRBJ1-2; D gene ambiguous. CDR1 SEHNR and CDR2 FQNEAQ come from the germline V gene (reference sequence). The CDR3 totals 12 residues. This CDR3 reads CASSLGLNGYTF. In DNA, the CDR3 is TGTGCGAGCAGCTTAGGACTGAATGGCTACACCTTC.

The V gene is TRBV12-3 or TRBV12-4, the J gene TRBJ1-1; possibly TRBD1 for D (6 bases). The CDR3 is 13 residues long. V was clipped by 6 bases and J by 8 bases, with 16 bases between them. The CDR3, as DNA: TGTGCCAGCAGGACCCGGGCAACAGGGGAAGCTTTCTTT. Translated, it gives CASRTRATGEAFF.

The J gene is TRBJ1-1, the V gene TRBV5-1, with D possibly TRBD1 on 6 matching bases. With 1 base removed from V and 3 bases from J, the gap between germline ends came to 13 bases. CDR3 length: 15 amino acids. CDR1 and CDR2 (germline): SGHRS, YFSETQ. CDR3 DNA: TGCGCCAGCAGCTTGTCATTCGGGGGCTACACTGAAGCTTTCTTT. This sequence encodes CASSLSFGGYTEAFF.

This clonotype occurred many times. The chain couples TRBV27 to TRBJ2-7; no clear D. The CDR3 consists of 14 residues. Germline V gene sequence: CDR1 MNHEY, CDR2 SMNVEV (reference sequence). Trimming stripped 2 bases from V and 4 bases from J, with 12 bases between. For the CDR3, the DNA is TGTGCCAGCAGTTTAAGGCTACCGCCATACGAGCAGTACTTC. It yields the protein CASSLRLPPYEQYF.

The table lists this clonotype with a few counts. This chain links TRBV28 with TRBJ1-2; TRBD1 aligns across 8 bases. In germline, CDR1 is MDHEN, CDR2 SYDVKM. This CDR3 region has 14 residues. V lost 3 bases to trimming and J lost 6 bases; unmatched junction nucleotides: 6. The CDR3 loop reads CASSLTGAGNGYTF. The DNA of the CDR3 is TGTGCCAGCAGTTTGACAGGGGCCGGCAATGGCTACACCTTC.

This clonotype was observed many times. The chain joins TRBV12-3 or TRBV12-4 to TRBJ2-5, with a tentative D call TRBD1 (6 bases). This CDR3 region has 14 residues. V was shortened by 3 bases and J by 6 bases, with 14 bases between the two germline ends. This CDR3 reads CASSLVEGVKTQYF. The CDR3 nucleotides read TGTGCCAGCAGTTTGGTCGAGGGGGTAAAGACCCAGTACTTC.

The table lists this clonotype with many counts. In DNA, the CDR3 is TGTGCCAGCAGCTTGACCGGGACAGGGAATCAGCCCCAGCATTTT. Its translation is CASSLTGTGNQPQHF. The chain links TRBV7-2 to TRBJ1-5; 9 bases match TRBD1. The CDR3 totals 15 residues. The V segment lost 3 bases and the J segment 4 bases; nucleotides outside the gene matches: 4. Germline CDR1 SGHTA, CDR2 FQGNSA.

This clonotype has ten or more counts. The rearrangement links TRBV5-1 to TRBJ1-3; D remains ambiguous. Looked up from germline, CDR1 is SGHRS and CDR2 is YFSETQ. The germline V and J ends were trimmed by 1 base and 3 bases, with 8 bases remaining between them. This CDR3 has 14 amino acids. In DNA form, the CDR3 reads TGCGCCAGCAGCTTGTCGGGCTTTGGAAACACCATATATTTT. Its protein product is CASSLSGFGNTIYF.

This clonotype appeared many times. V and J are TRBV19 and TRBJ1-6, with no clear D. This CDR3 has 19 amino acids. V lost 0 bases and J 4 bases, leaving 19 bases between the germline ends. Per the germline V gene, CDR1 is LNHDA and CDR2 is SQIVND (reference sequence). The CDR3 bases are TGTGCCAGTAGTATAGATGGAGACGGCCGCGACCTTTATAATTCACCCCTCCACTTT. It is translated as CASSIDGDGRDLYNSPLHF.

Note on this clonotype: This may be a read error: a much more frequent sequence differs by one nucleotide. The rearrangement links TRBV20-1 to TRBJ2-5, with 8 nucleotides matching TRBD2. Germline-derived CDR1 and CDR2 are DFQATT and SNEGSKA (reference sequence). CDR3 length: 13 amino acids. CDR3 in DNA: TGCAGTGCTGGGACTAGTAGGGCAGAGACCAAGTACTTC. As protein: CSAGTSRAETKYF.

This clonotype was detected many times. V usage is TRBV7-2 and J usage is TRBJ1-1; D unresolved. The CDR3 runs 14 residues. The ends were cut back, 1 base at V and 11 bases at J, with 17 bases in the middle. Germline CDR1 is SGHTA and CDR2 is FQGNSA. CDR3 in DNA: TGTGCCAGCAGCTTAGAGATAAAACAAACAAGGGCTTTCTTT. Protein product: CASSLEIKQTRAFF.

The chain carries TRBV7-2 and TRBJ2-7, with 8 bases lining up with TRBD1. V lost 5 bases and J lost 2; bases outside the gene matches: 14. This CDR3 comprises 17 residues. Germline CDR1 reads SGHTA; CDR2 reads FQGNSA. CDR3 sequence (DNA): TGTGCCAGCAGCCTACCGACCCGGGACAGGCCGACCTACGAGCAGTACTTC. Residues: CASSLPTRDRPTYEQYF.

The sample holds a few counts of this clonotype. This sequence joins TRBV6-4 and TRBJ2-1; 7 bases match TRBD2. The V segment lost 0 bases and the J segment 8 bases; nucleotides outside the gene matches: 7. Germline CDR1 is MRHNA and CDR2 is SNTAGT. The CDR3 sequence is 15 residues long. The CDR3 DNA follows: TGTGCCAGCAGTGACTCAAGCGGGATTTGGTATGAGCAGTTCTTC. Amino acids: CASSDSSGIWYEQFF.

In nucleotides, the CDR3 is TGTGCCTGCAAGAGGCGACAGGGTAACTCACCCCTCCACTTT. Translating gives CACKRRQGNSPLHF. This chain joins TRBV30 and TRBJ1-6; 7 nucleotides match TRBD1. The germline V gene has CDR1 GTSNPN and CDR2 SVGIG (reference sequence). V lost 6 bases, J lost 10 bases, and 12 bases stayed unmatched. This CDR3 is built from 14 residues.

This clonotype was found many times. The gene calls are TRBV6-1 and TRBJ1-5; D gene uncertain. The length of the CDR3 is 14 residues. The germline V and J ends were trimmed by 5 bases and 0 bases, with 8 bases remaining between them. Germline CDR1 reads MNHNS; CDR2 reads SASEGT. The CDR3 sequence is CASSNAYSNQPQHF. The CDR3, as DNA: TGTGCCAGCAGTAACGCTTATAGCAATCAGCCCCAGCATTTT.

This chain connects TRBV10-3 to TRBJ2-5, with 11 bases identical to TRBD2. This CDR3 has 15 amino acids. Germline V lookup: CDR1 ENHRY, CDR2 SYGVKD. Trimming removed 4 bases from V and 2 bases from J; junction bases left unmatched: 3. The CDR3 DNA is TGTGCCATCAGTGGAGGGACTAGCGGTCAAGAGACCCAGTACTTC. Translated: CAISGGTSGQETQYF.

A remark on this clonotype: With a much larger clone just one base away, this may be a read error. This chain connects TRBV6-1 to TRBJ1-1, with 7 bases matching TRBD1. This CDR3 has 13 residues. Germline lookup yields CDR1 MNHNS and CDR2 SASEGT. For the CDR3, the DNA is TGTGCCCGCAGTGAACTCAGGGGGGACGAAGCTTTCTTT. As protein: CARSELRGDEAFF.

This clonotype came up many times. V is TRBV9 and J is TRBJ1-2; the D gene is possibly TRBD1 (5 bases). V was shortened by 0 bases and J by 7 bases, with 10 bases between the two germline ends. The CDR3 extends over 13 amino acids. Germline CDR1 reads SGDLS; CDR2 reads YYNGEE. The CDR3 sequence: CASSVVQEGGYTF. The CDR3 nucleotides are TGTGCCAGCAGCGTAGTACAGGAGGGTGGCTACACCTTC.